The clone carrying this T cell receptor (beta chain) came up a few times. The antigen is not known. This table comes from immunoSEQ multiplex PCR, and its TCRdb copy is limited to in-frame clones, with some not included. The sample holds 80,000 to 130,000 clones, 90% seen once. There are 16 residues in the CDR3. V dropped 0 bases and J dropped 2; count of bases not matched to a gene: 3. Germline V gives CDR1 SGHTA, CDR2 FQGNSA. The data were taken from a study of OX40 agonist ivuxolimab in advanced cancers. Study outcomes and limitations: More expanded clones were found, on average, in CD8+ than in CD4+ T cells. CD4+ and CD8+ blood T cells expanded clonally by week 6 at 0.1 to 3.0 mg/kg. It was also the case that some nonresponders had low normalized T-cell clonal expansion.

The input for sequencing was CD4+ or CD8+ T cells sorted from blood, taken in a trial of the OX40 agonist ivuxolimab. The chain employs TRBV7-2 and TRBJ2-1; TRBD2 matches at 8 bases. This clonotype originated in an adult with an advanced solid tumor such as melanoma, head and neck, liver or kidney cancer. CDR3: CASSLASGSPYNEQFF. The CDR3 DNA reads TGTGCCAGCAGCTTAGCGAGCGGGAGTCCCTACAATGAGCAGTTCTTC.